Shown below are 8 T cell receptor beta chains from a single sample sequenced in a study of cytomegalovirus exposure and HLA in healthy donors. 60 Vbeta and 13 Jbeta primers were used in PCR. Clones were read by immunoSEQ multiplex PCR, and TCRdb kept only the in-frame ones, dropping some. The sample shows some 67,000 clones, about four fifths of them seen only once. Material for sequencing was PBMCs. Every receptor here comes from a woman under 40 in good health and CMV-seronegative.

This clone was counted a few times. The V gene is TRBV5-1, the J gene TRBJ2-7, with 15 bases identical to TRBD2. This CDR3 spans 19 amino acids. The junction had 13 bases not matched to a gene; V was cut back by 1 base and J by 5 bases. Germline assignment: CDR1 SGHRS and CDR2 YFSETQ. Written as DNA, the CDR3 is TGCGCCAGCAGCTTGTGGACTAGCGGGGGGGCAATAAGGGCTAACGAGCAGTACTTC. It is translated as CASSLWTSGGAIRANEQYF.

This clone was seen once. The chain is built from TRBV19 and TRBJ1-2; tentative D call: TRBD1 (6 bases). Germline lookup yields CDR1 LNHDA and CDR2 SQIVND (reference sequence). The CDR3 is 11 amino acids. Trimming removed 3 bases from V and 10 bases from J, with 9 bases in between. The DNA for the CDR3 is TGTGCCAGTAGTATTCCAGGGGTCTACACCTTC. Protein: CASSIPGVYTF.

This clone was counted a single time. The chain recombines TRBV28 with TRBJ1-2, with D perhaps TRBD1 (5 bases). This CDR3 is built from 13 residues. The germline CDR1 and CDR2 sequences are MDHEN and SYDVKM. Trimming removed 5 bases at V and 2 bases at J, with 9 bases between. CDR3 bases: TGTGCCAGCAGTCCCGGGGGAAACTATGGCTACACCTTC. As protein: CASSPGGNYGYTF.

This clone was seen a handful of times. The CDR3 nucleotides read TGTGCCAGCACTCAGGGAGGCTACGAGCAGTACTTC. Translated, it gives CASTQGGYEQYF. The V and J genes are TRBV7-2 and TRBJ2-7; tentatively, D is TRBD2 (6 bases). There are 12 residues in the CDR3. In germline, CDR1 is SGHTA, CDR2 FQGNSA. The V gene lost 7 bases and the J gene lost 3 bases, with 10 bases spanning the gap.

This chain connects TRBV7-7 to TRBJ2-5, with D possibly being TRBD1 (7 bases). The CDR3 extends over 15 amino acids. V was pared by 3 bases and J by 4 bases, with 15 bases between. Germline V CDR1 and CDR2: SSHAT, FNYEAQ (reference sequence). The CDR3 region has the DNA TGTGCCAGCAGCTTGCAGGGGGGAGCGGGAGAGACCCAGTACTTC. It is translated as CASSLQGGAGETQYF.

The CDR3 region is CASSSGRGPVRAFF. CDR3 nucleotide sequence: TGTGCCAGCAGTTCGGGCAGGGGGCCCGTAAGAGCTTTCTTT. The chain employs TRBV2 and TRBJ1-1, with TRBD1 matching 8 bases. The CDR3 contains 14 residues. The germline V gene encodes CDR1 SNHLY and CDR2 FYNNEI. Trimming took 5 bases from V and 10 from J; bases not matched to a gene: 12.

The chain has TRBV11-2 and TRBJ2-5, with TRBD1 matching over 7 bases. The end of the DNA is better explained by TRBJ2-7, so the J call may be wrong. CDR3 length: 14 amino acids. From germline, CDR1 is SGHAT and CDR2 FQNNGV. CDR3 DNA: TGTGCCAGCAGCTTAGGATACAGGGGATACGAGCAGTACTTC. The encoded protein is CASSLGYRGYEQYF.

The CDR3 region is CASSAMGAENEKLFF. DNA of the CDR3: TGTGCCAGCAGCGCGATGGGGGCCGAGAATGAAAAACTGTTTTTT. The chain carries TRBV9 and TRBJ1-4; perhaps TRBD1 as D (6 bases). The V and J ends lost 3 bases and 5 bases respectively, with 14 bases between them. CDR1 is SGDLS and CDR2 is YYNGEE in the germline V gene. The CDR3 spans 15 residues.